This T cell receptor (beta chain) is drawn from a study of CD8 T cells in Susac syndrome. V shed 5 bases and J 2 bases; nucleotides not matched to a gene: 6. Germline loops: CDR1 MNHEY, CDR2 SMNVEV (reference sequence). The length of the CDR3 is 14 residues. This clonotype showed up just a few times. FACS was used to enrich TEMRA cells, whereas the CD8+ and CD4+ T cells were obtained by negative isolation. The RNA input was about 0.45 to 1 ug, and it was reverse transcribed with random hexamers. An immunoSEQ multiplex PCR generated amplified TCR beta CDR3 products spanning 54 Vbeta and 13 Jbeta. TCRdb reanalysed the immunoSEQ multiplex PCR reads using MiXCR and keeps one entry per CDR3 protein. Found here are roughly 150,000 distinct CDR3 sequences, 92% of them singletons; the top ten hold 0.08%.

This TCR came from a human donor in good health. The source material was CD4+ T cells from PBMCs. This chain links TRBV27 with TRBJ2-7; TRBD1 agrees at 7 bases. The DNA of the CDR3 is TGTGCCAGCAGTCTGGAAGGGACAGCCTACGAGCAGTACTTC. Protein sequence: CASSLEGTAYEQYF.